The text below deals with one T cell receptor (beta chain). The entry originates in a study of shared T cell receptors in the human thymus. TCRdb's table, derived via immunoSEQ multiplex PCR, lists solely in-frame clones and lacks some. In the table there are about 660,000 clones, around 89% of which are singletons. V trimming: 2 bases; J trimming: 1 base; junction bases outside the gene matches: 1. This CDR3 region has 15 residues. The germline V gene has CDR1 MNHNY and CDR2 SVGAGI (reference sequence). The sample was also reused in another study, on human thymus T cells. From that paper: The related literature has documented a marked overlap of thymic repertoires among unrelated individuals.

Sequencing input: thymocytes. The sequence derives from a boy under three years old with a congenital heart defect. The gene calls are TRBV6-6 and TRBJ2-5; 10 nucleotides align to TRBD2. CDR3 in amino acids: CASSYPSGGQETQYF. The CDR3 DNA is TGTGCCAGCAGTTACCCTAGCGGGGGCCAAGAGACCCAGTACTTC.